The 3 T cell receptor beta chains below all came from one sample that was sequenced in a study of cytomegalovirus exposure and HLA in healthy donors (dated by TCRdb to about 2017). Receptors were amplified or captured by the immunoSEQ multiplex PCR assay. For the multiplex PCR, a mixture combining 60 forward primers for TCR Vbeta segments and 13 reverse primers for TCR Jbeta segments was used. TCRdb carries this immuneACCESS record with in-frame sequences only. Its versions omit some clonotypes, under half of them owing to an unresolved V gene in the studies checked, with the rest unexplained. Counted in this sample were tens of thousands of clones; approximately 84% of them appeared once. In total, the top ten clones hold around 6% of the sample. The source material was PBMCs. All receptors derive from a young woman in good health and CMV-seropositive.

The chain has TRBV10-3 and TRBJ2-7; D gene uncertain. Per the germline V gene, CDR1 is ENHRY and CDR2 is SYGVKD. The CDR3 has 13 residues. V shed 6 bases and J shed 3 bases, with 12 bases lying between them. CDR3 DNA: TGTGCCATCAGCGGCTCACAGAACTACGAGCAGTACTTC. Residues: CAISGSQNYEQYF.

CDR3 protein: CASSLAEGAGGYGYTF. In DNA, the CDR3 is TGTGCCAGCAGCTTAGCGGAGGGGGCCGGGGGATATGGCTACACCTTC. The chain joins TRBV7-2 to TRBJ1-2; 7 bases align to TRBD1. Looked up from germline, CDR1 is SGHTA and CDR2 is FQGNSA. This CDR3 is 16 amino acids long. V dropped 0 bases and J dropped 5; count of bases not matched to a gene: 9.

The gene calls are TRBV10-3 and TRBJ2-3; 15 bases agree with TRBD2. V was clipped by 5 bases and J by 1 base; unmatched bases: 1. The CDR3 contains 16 residues. Germline V gives CDR1 ENHRY, CDR2 SYGVKD. In DNA form, the CDR3 reads TGTGCCATCAGTCGGACTAGCGGGGGGGGCACAGATACGCAGTATTTT. Translated, it gives CAISRTSGGGTDTQYF.